A selection of T cell receptor beta chains follows, all from one sample in a study of shared clonotypes between healthy human individuals. TCRdb's copy holds only in-frame clones and misses some; the assay was immunoSEQ multiplex PCR. The repertoire consists of over 1.5 million clones, with about 98% occurring once and the leading ten covering about 0.4%. The sequenced sample was naive CD4+ T cells sorted from blood. The receptor set was obtained from a man aged 25-45 years in good health. Both conserved end residues are part of each CDR3. The order of the fields is CDR3 DNA, CDR3 protein, clone size, J gene, V gene, D gene. D genes are given only for firm matches. Some rows mark clone size as missing; the rest say once, few, many or name a class of expanded clone.

TGTGCCAGCAGCGTAGTATTAGGGGGCCAAGAGACCCAGTACTTC CASSVVLGGQETQYF once TRBJ2-5 TRBV9 NA
TGTGCCAGCAGTTTACCCGGACTAGCGGGATCAGATACGCAGTATTTT CASSLPGLAGSDTQYF once TRBJ2-3 TRBV28 TRBD2
TGCGCCAGCACTCCCAGGGGTGGTTTGCATGAGCAGTTCTTC CASTPRGGLHEQFF NA TRBJ2-1 TRBV4-3 NA
TGTGCCAGCAGCCTCCGTAGCGGGAGGTTGGGCACAGATACGCAGTATTTT CASSLRSGRLGTDTQYF NA TRBJ2-3 TRBV5-4 TRBD2
TGTGCCAGCTCACAGGACAGGGGTACCACCGGGGAGCTGTTTTTT CASSQDRGTTGELFF once TRBJ2-2 TRBV18 TRBD1
TGTGCCAGCTCACCAGGGACTACAGCTTATGGCTACACCTTC CASSPGTTAYGYTF NA TRBJ1-2 TRBV18 NA
TGCGCCAGCAGCTTGGAATTAGCGGGAGGATACAATGAGCAGTTCTTC CASSLELAGGYNEQFF once TRBJ2-1 TRBV5-1 TRBD2
TGTGCCAGCAGTTATAGTACAGGGGAAGGTGATGAGCAGTTCTTC CASSYSTGEGDEQFF NA TRBJ2-1 TRBV6-6 TRBD1
TGTGCCAGTAGTACTCAAGAGACCCAGTACTTC CASSTQETQYF NA TRBJ2-5 TRBV19 NA
TGTGCCAGCAGCGGAGGTAGTTTGGAGACCCAGTACTTC CASSGGSLETQYF NA TRBJ2-5 TRBV7-3 NA
TGTGCCAGCTCACCACCGGGACAGGTCCATCCTGAGCAGTACTTC CASSPPGQVHPEQYF NA TRBJ2-7 TRBV18 TRBD1
TGTGCCAGCAGCTTGGCGACAGCCATGAACACTGAAGCTTTCTTT CASSLATAMNTEAFF NA TRBJ1-1 TRBV5-4 NA
TGCGCCAGCAGCTTGTTACAGGGGGTAGAGACCCAGTACTTC CASSLLQGVETQYF NA TRBJ2-5 TRBV5-1 TRBD1
TGTGCCAGCAGCGGATTTATAGCCAAAAACATTCAGTACTTC CASSGFIAKNIQYF once TRBJ2-4 TRBV5-6 NA
TGTGCCAGCATACCAGGGATGAACACTGAAGCTTTCTTT CASIPGMNTEAFF NA TRBJ1-1 TRBV2 NA
TGTGCCAGCACCCGAGGGGGCCGAGGGAACACTGAAGCTTTCTTT CASTRGGRGNTEAFF NA TRBJ1-1 TRBV7-9 TRBD1
TGTGCCAGCAGTTTTACCCATCAGCCCCAGCATTTT CASSFTHQPQHF few TRBJ1-5 TRBV28 NA
TGTGCCAGTAGTATCCGGGACACCCAGAACACTGAAGCTTTCTTT CASSIRDTQNTEAFF NA TRBJ1-1 TRBV19 NA
TGCGCCAGCAGCCAAGCCGTAGCAGTTAATCAGCCCCAGCATTTT CASSQAVAVNQPQHF NA TRBJ1-5 TRBV4-1 NA
TGTGCCAGCACCCACGGGGGGGCCCTGAACACTGAAGCTTTCTTT CASTHGGALNTEAFF once TRBJ1-1 TRBV11-3 NA
TGTGCCAGCAGCTTAGCGTCAGGCCGGACCTACGAGCAGTACTTC CASSLASGRTYEQYF once TRBJ2-7 TRBV7-6 NA
TGTGCCATCAGTGAAGGGCGGGAGGGCCGTGAGACCCAGTACTTC CAISEGREGRETQYF NA TRBJ2-5 TRBV10-3 TRBD2